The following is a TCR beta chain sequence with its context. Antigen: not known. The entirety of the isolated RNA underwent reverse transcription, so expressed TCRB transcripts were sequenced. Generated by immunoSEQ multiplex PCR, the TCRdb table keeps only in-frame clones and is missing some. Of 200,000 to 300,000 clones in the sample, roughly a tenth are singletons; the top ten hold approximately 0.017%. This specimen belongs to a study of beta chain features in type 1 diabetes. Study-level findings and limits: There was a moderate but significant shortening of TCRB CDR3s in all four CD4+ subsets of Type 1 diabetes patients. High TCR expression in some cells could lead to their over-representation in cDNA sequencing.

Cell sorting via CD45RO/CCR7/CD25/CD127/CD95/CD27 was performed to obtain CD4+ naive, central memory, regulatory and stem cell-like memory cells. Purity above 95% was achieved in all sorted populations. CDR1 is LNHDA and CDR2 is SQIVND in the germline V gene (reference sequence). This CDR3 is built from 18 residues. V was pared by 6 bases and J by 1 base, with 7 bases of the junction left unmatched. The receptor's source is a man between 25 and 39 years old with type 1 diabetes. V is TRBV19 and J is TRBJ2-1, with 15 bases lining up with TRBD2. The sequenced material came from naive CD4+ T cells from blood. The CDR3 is CASRGGLAGGNSYNEQFF. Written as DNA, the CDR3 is TGTGCCAGTAGAGGGGGACTAGCGGGGGGAAATTCCTACAATGAGCAGTTCTTC.